This section outlines one T cell receptor (beta chain) sequence together with its context. Its specificity is unknown. The data were taken from a study of beta chain features in type 1 diabetes. On the study more broadly: Cell yields, gender and age were comparable in patients and healthy donors. There were 107,917,701 sorted cells examined across all samples.

The sequenced template was cDNA made from the entire isolated RNA. TCRdb keeps only in-frame clones here, not all; method: immunoSEQ multiplex PCR. The sample records around 600,000 clones, 9.5% to 15% being singletons. Overall study findings and caveats: Shortening of TCRB CDR3s, moderate but significant, appeared in all four CD4+ subsets of Type 1 diabetes patients. The analysis here could not establish whether HLA type shapes TCRB rearrangement.

Trimming cost V 5 bases and J 4 bases; bases outside gene matches: 10. This CDR3 spans 15 amino acids. Germline CDR1 reads SGHAT; CDR2 reads FQNNGV. Post-sort purity exceeded 98% for all sorted populations. This TCR was recovered from a man between 25 and 39 years old with type 1 diabetes. Sample: naive CD4+ T cells from blood. The gene calls are TRBV11-2 and TRBJ2-5; 7 positions match TRBD2. The CDR3 here is CASSLRGGIAETQYF. CDR3 in DNA: TGTGCCAGCAGCCTTCGCGGGGGAATCGCAGAGACCCAGTACTTC. Variable domain in full (rest from reference TRBV11-2 and TRBJ2-5): EAGVAQSPRYKIIEKRQSVAFWCNPISGHATLYWYQQILGQGPKLLIQFQNNGVVDDSQLPKDRFSAERLKGVDSTLKIQPAKLEDSAVYLCASSLRGGIAETQYFGPGTRLLVL.